The subject of this entry is one T cell receptor beta chain. Its specificity is unknown. V was cut by 0 bases and J by 1 base, with 6 bases left in between. The CDR3 length is 13 residues. The germline CDR1 and CDR2 sequences are GTSNPN and SVGIG (reference sequence). These data are taken from a study of pediatric ulcerative colitis. Study-level results: Blood-rectal clonal overlap within each person was significantly higher in ulcerative colitis patients than controls.

Sequencing was performed with immunoSEQ multiplex PCR; in TCRdb, only in-frame clones are kept and a portion is missing. The sample carries roughly 60,000 clones, around 87% recorded once. The sequencing input was blood. The source of this sequence is a boy aged 5-17 years who was a control in a study of pediatric ulcerative colitis. This chain links TRBV30 with TRBJ1-1, with D unclear. Here the CDR3 DNA reads TGTGCCTGGAGTGTACGAGGGAACACTGAAGCTTTCTTT. It encodes CAWSVRGNTEAFF. Variable domain in full (rest from reference TRBV30 and TRBJ1-1): SQTIHQWPATLVQPVGSPLSLECTVEGTSNPNLYWYRQAAGRGLQLLFYSVGIGQISSEVPQNLSASRPQDRQFILSSKKLLLSDSGFYLCAWSVRGNTEAFFGQGTRLTVV.